These 16 T cell receptor beta chains share one sample of origin, sequenced in a study of blood T cell repertoires in COVID-19 (dated by TCRdb to 2020 to 2021). Receptor libraries were prepared by the immunoSEQ multiplex PCR assay. Held by TCRdb, this immuneACCESS table contains in-frame sequences only and omits some clones. Under half of the omission traces to an unresolved V gene where checked; the cause of the rest is unknown. The sample data list fewer than 250,000 clones, and 85% to 90% of these were observed just once. The ten largest make up roughly 10% of the sample. Sample: peripheral blood. The receptor set was obtained from a man over 45 with COVID-19, enrolled during active disease.

The chain couples TRBV30 to TRBJ1-2; 9 bases fit TRBD1. Germline V lookup: CDR1 GTSNPN, CDR2 SVGIG (reference sequence). The CDR3 consists of 14 residues. V was clipped by 3 bases and J by 7 bases; unmatched bases: 9. The CDR3 reads CAWSLRTGAGGYTF. The DNA of the CDR3 is TGTGCCTGGAGCCTCAGGACAGGGGCTGGTGGCTACACCTTC.

This sequence joins TRBV5-4 and TRBJ2-7; D is undetermined. V dropped 3 bases and J dropped 3 bases, with 16 bases sitting between them. This CDR3 region has 15 residues. Germline V gene data show CDR1 as SGHNT and CDR2 as YYREEE (reference sequence). CDR3 sequence: CASSWQTGGVYEQYF. The CDR3 nucleotides read TGTGCCAGCAGCTGGCAGACGGGTGGTGTCTACGAGCAGTACTTC.

The chain links TRBV5-4 to TRBJ1-2, with 7 bases lining up with TRBD1. The CDR3 is 14 amino acids. V lost 4 bases to trimming and J lost 0 bases; unmatched junction nucleotides: 3. The germline V gene encodes CDR1 SGHNT and CDR2 YYREEE (reference sequence). CDR3 sequence reads: CASSMGTANYGYTF. The CDR3 nucleotides are TGTGCCAGCAGCATGGGGACAGCTAACTATGGCTACACCTTC.

This chain links TRBV5-1 with TRBJ2-3; D gene ambiguous. CDR1 is SGHRS and CDR2 is YFSETQ in the germline V gene. The CDR3 spans 14 residues. The ends were cut back, 5 bases at V and 0 bases at J, with 10 bases in the middle. The CDR3 here is CASSLASSTDTQYF. The CDR3 DNA reads TGCGCCAGCAGTCTGGCCTCTAGCACAGATACGCAGTATTTT.

This rearrangement joins TRBV19 to TRBJ2-7, with TRBD1 matching 9 bases. Germline V gene lookup returns CDR1 LNHDA and CDR2 SQIVND (reference sequence). Trimming took 4 bases from V and 12 from J; bases not matched to a gene: 7. The CDR3 length is 12 residues. The CDR3 loop reads CASSTQTGGVYF. The CDR3 coding sequence is TGTGCCAGTAGTACCCAAACAGGGGGCGTGTACTTC.

The chain has TRBV7-2 and TRBJ1-4; possible D gene TRBD1, 6 bases. The CDR3 is 16 amino acids. Trimming removed 4 bases at V and 4 bases at J, with 16 bases between. Per the germline V gene, CDR1 is SGHTA and CDR2 is FQGNSA. For the CDR3, the DNA is TGTGCCAGCAGCTCTACGTTGGGACATCTTAATGAAAAACTGTTTTTT. Protein product: CASSSTLGHLNEKLFF.

This clone showed up just once. The gene calls are TRBV20-1 and TRBJ2-1, with 10 bases identical to TRBD2. The germline gives CDR1 DFQATT, CDR2 SNEGSKA (reference sequence). CDR3 length: 16 residues. J gave up 6 bases and V 3 bases, and 11 bases lay outside the gene matches. The DNA of the CDR3 is TGCAGTGCTAGTAGAGGGGGACTAGCGACCCTCAATGAGCAGTTCTTC. Translating gives CSASRGGLATLNEQFF.

The chain uses TRBV12-3 or TRBV12-4 and TRBJ1-4; no firm D call. Trimming shortened V by 10 bases and J by 3 bases, and 12 bases separated the two germline ends. The CDR3 has 13 amino acids. The CDR3 nucleotides are TGTGCCACCAAGGGTAGCGCTAATGAAAAACTGTTTTTT. It codes for CATKGSANEKLFF.

The chain uses TRBV20-1 and TRBJ2-1; no firm D call. V was shortened by 6 bases and J by 10 bases, with 10 bases between the two germline ends. The CDR3 covers 10 residues. In germline, CDR1 is DFQATT, CDR2 SNEGSKA (reference sequence). Written as DNA, the CDR3 is TGCAGTGCCCCCCTGCGAGAGCAGTTCTTC. It is translated as CSAPLREQFF.

Here the CDR3 DNA reads TGTGCCAGCAGCCAAGGGTGGGTGACGGGAGCCGCCCAAGAGACCCAGTACTTC. It codes for CASSQGWVTGAAQETQYF. The rearrangement uses TRBV14 and TRBJ2-5; a possible D gene is TRBD2 (6 bases). V was clipped by 1 base and J by 1 base, with 19 bases between them. This CDR3 has 18 residues. Germline values: CDR1 SGHDN, CDR2 FVKESK.

The V and J genes are TRBV30 and TRBJ2-7; maybe TRBD1 (5 bases). The CDR3 runs to 15 residues. V lost 8 bases and J lost 1, with 21 bases in between. Germline loops: CDR1 GTSNPN, CDR2 SVGIG (reference sequence). The CDR3 region is CAGKTGDQVSYEQYF. The CDR3 DNA reads TGTGCCGGAAAAACAGGCGACCAAGTTTCCTACGAGCAGTACTTC.

The chain couples TRBV19 to TRBJ1-4; 10 nucleotides align to TRBD1. Trimming cost V 5 bases and J 6 bases; bases outside gene matches: 6. CDR3 length equals 15 residues. Germline CDR1 is LNHDA and CDR2 is SQIVND (reference sequence). CDR3 protein: CASSSRTGGDEKLFF. CDR3 coding DNA: TGTGCCAGTAGTTCCCGGACAGGGGGGGATGAAAAACTGTTTTTT.

This rearrangement joins TRBV18 to TRBJ1-2; 7 nucleotides align to TRBD1. The CDR3 totals 14 residues. With 3 bases clipped from V and 8 bases from J, the junction kept 9 bases outside the gene matches. Germline V gene lookup returns CDR1 KGHSH and CDR2 LQKENI. CDR3 bases: TGTGCCAGCTCACCCCTCGAGGGGGCAGGGGGCTACACCTTC. This translates into CASSPLEGAGGYTF.

This clone was recorded once. J is TRBJ2-3 and V is TRBV24-1; 13 bases match TRBD2. The CDR3 totals 18 residues. Germline CDR1 and CDR2: KGHDR and SFDVKD. The V and J ends lost 4 bases and 6 bases, in that order; junction bases with no gene match: 12. In nucleotides, the CDR3 is TGTGCCACCAGTGACCCATCTCGACTAGCGGGAGGTCCCGATACGCAGTATTTT. It encodes CATSDPSRLAGGPDTQYF.

The gene calls are TRBV10-3 and TRBJ2-1, with 8 bases that match TRBD1. The CDR3 covers 15 residues. CDR1 and CDR2 from the germline V gene are ENHRY and SYGVKD. Trimming at V came to 4 bases and at J to 9 bases, leaving 11 bases not matched to a gene. This chain's CDR3 is CAISGRDRMMGEQFF. CDR3 sequence (DNA): TGTGCCATCAGTGGCCGGGACAGGATGATGGGTGAGCAGTTCTTC.

The gene calls are TRBV15 and TRBJ2-2, with TRBD1 matching 8 bases. V gave up 1 base and J gave up 4 bases; unmatched junction bases: 5. CDR3 size: 16 residues. Per the germline V gene, CDR1 is LNHNV and CDR2 is YYDKDF (reference sequence). The CDR3 sequence is CATSRGDRFGTGELFF. Here the CDR3 DNA reads TGTGCCACCAGCAGAGGGGACAGGTTTGGCACCGGGGAGCTGTTTTTT. Full variable domain (outside the CDR3, taken from reference TRBV15 and TRBJ2-2): DAMVIQNPRYQVTQFGKPVTLSCSQTLNHNVMYWYQQKSSQAPKLLFHYYDKDFNNEADTPDNFQSRRPNTSFCFLDIRSPGLGDTAMYLCATSRGDRFGTGELFFGEGSRLTVL.